This section outlines one T cell receptor (beta chain) sequence together with its context. Its recognized antigen is unknown. No clone much larger than this one lies a single base away; base qualities are absent. In the ViraFEST assay, PBMC were stimulated with viral peptide pools, and TCR sequencing was then used to find antigen-specific CD4+ T cell clonotypes based on their expansion. After around eleven days of culture, CD4+ T cells were isolated with the EasySep CD4+ T cell isolation kit. The absence of prior SARS-CoV-2 infection in healthy vaccine recipients was confirmed by negative nucleocapsid antibodies before and after vaccination. Each well held under 2.5 million PBMC cultured in IMDM containing 5% human AB serum, 9 to 10 IU/ml IL-2 and gentamicin, along with about 10 ug/ml peptides. On days 3 and 7, half of the culture medium was replaced with fresh IL-2-containing medium. Unless noted otherwise, every peptide stimulation condition was grown in triplicate wells. Using Ficoll-Paque Plus gradient centrifugation, PBMC were separated from whole blood and then either used fresh or cryopreserved at -140C. The overlapping peptide pools covered the spike proteins of SARS-CoV-2 and of the common cold coronaviruses HCoV-NL63, HCoV-OC43 and HCoV-229E. Genomic DNA was extracted from cultured CD4+ T cells with the QIAamp micro DNA kit.

Library prep was done by the immunoSEQ multiplex PCR assay. DNA from the cultured, isolated CD4+ T cells was subjected to TCR beta CDR3 sequencing. The original methods were these. Non-productive TCR sequences were removed, reads were trimmed to the CDR3 region, and CDR3s of at least 7 amino acids were retained. Antigen-specific clonotypes were identified using the MANAFEST web app by comparison of expansion in peptide wells against reference cultures. To be called positive, a clone needed expansion at FDR<0.05 compared with the reference and with all other wells, an odds ratio greater than 5, and a frequency greater than 0.1% in two replicate wells. A clonotype was defined as cross-reactive if the clonotype was significantly expanded both in SARS-CoV-2 spike wells and in at least one common cold coronavirus spike condition. Levenshtein distance calculated with the stringdist R package was used to assess CDR3 similarity, and unrooted trees were constructed with ape in R 3.6.1. TCRdb mirrors the immuneACCESS table, restricted to in-frame sequences. Some clones are absent from its copies; in checked studies, under half trace to an unresolved V gene, and the reason for the others is unknown. The D gene and trimming were derived from the DNA, and the V and J assignments and clone size from that table. For this sample there are tens of thousands of clones; less than 85% appear just once. The top ten clones comprise approximately 2.8% of the sample.

This entry comes from a study of vaccination effects on CD4 cells after COVID-19 (dated by TCRdb to 2021 to 2024). A note on the overall study: Each participant got two doses of an mRNA SARS-CoV-2 vaccine, either BNT162b2 or mRNA-1273. The Oncomine TCR Beta short-read assay on an Illumina iSeq 100 was used to sequence cultures from other donors in the study. SARS-CoV-2 spike-specific CD4+ TCR repertoires from before and after mRNA vaccination were compared in COVID-19 convalescent patients and in infection-naive vaccine recipients. A total of roughly 9 COVID-19 convalescent patients and several SARS-CoV-2-naive healthy vaccine recipients were included in the full study. On the study overall, not on this receptor specifically: The study was limited by a small number of convalescent patients and lacked early post-infection timepoints. Among healthy vaccine recipients, nearly all vaccine-induced clones were SARS-CoV-2 mono-reactive, and only 1 of 255 was cross-reactive with common cold coronaviruses. Clones induced by infection and clones induced by vaccination both contracted markedly at late timepoints after vaccination, which fits with T cell responses waning over time.

Sequenced material: CD4+ T cells from PBMCs cultured with HCoV-NL63 spike peptides, taken before COVID-19 vaccination. The label giving this sample's cell subset or site can be read as: HCoV-NL63 spike overlapping peptide pool stimulation. The clonotype was recovered from a human donor who received a COVID-19 vaccine.

The CDR3 reads CASSSYRGWETQYF. The DNA sequence is as follows: TGTGCCAGCAGCTCTTACAGGGGGTGGGAGACCCAGTACTTC. The V and J genes are TRBV7-8 and TRBJ2-5, with 8 bases matching TRBD1. The germline V gene provides CDR1 SGHVS and CDR2 FQNEAQ. V and J are trimmed by 4 bases and 5 bases, and the gene matches miss 6 bases of the junction. The CDR3 has 14 amino acids, counting the end cysteine and phenylalanine. Solely the CDR3 DNA is kept, with 42 bases framed from the first base.